A selection of T cell receptor beta chains follows, all from one sample in a study of CD8 T cells in ankylosing spondylitis. TCRdb re-called the 5' RACE reads with MiXCR, one entry per CDR3 protein. The sample includes about 340,000 distinct CDR3 sequences, over 12% of them seen just once. Material for sequencing was blood, either unsorted or a sorted T cell fraction (not recorded which). Receptors originate from a male donor with ankylosing spondylitis or in good health (not recorded which). CDR3s include the opening cysteine and the closing phenylalanine or tryptophan. Fields, in order: D gene, clone size, J gene, V gene, CDR3 protein, CDR3 DNA. A D gene is named only where the DNA matches it firmly. Clone size is stated in some rows and not others, as once, few, many or a class when expanded.

D: TRBD2
size: .
J: TRBJ2-2
V: TRBV4-1
CDR3: CASSATSGRPGELFF
DNA: TGCGCCAGCAGCGCGACTAGCGGGAGACCCGGGGAGCTGTTTTTT

D: .
size: .
J: TRBJ2-5
V: TRBV7-2
CDR3: CASSFDLRETQYF
DNA: TGTGCCAGCAGCTTCGACCTTAGGGAGACCCAGTACTTC

D: TRBD2
size: few
J: TRBJ2-1
V: TRBV20-1
CDR3: CSAPTDAGTSGRAYNEQFF
DNA: TGCAGTGCTCCCACCGATGCCGGGACTAGCGGGAGGGCCTACAATGAGCAGTTCTTC

D: TRBD1
size: few
J: TRBJ2-6
V: TRBV11-1
CDR3: CASSFRQGDHSGANVLTF
DNA: TGTGCCAGCAGCTTCCGACAGGGGGACCACTCTGGGGCCAACGTCCTGACTTTC

D: TRBD2
size: few
J: TRBJ2-5
V: TRBV19
CDR3: CASSIGAGGETQYF
DNA: TGTGCCAGTAGTATAGGTGCGGGGGGAGAGACCCAGTACTTC

D: TRBD1
size: few
J: TRBJ2-1
V: TRBV15
CDR3: CATSRGGQGSNDEQFF
DNA: TGTGCCACCAGCAGAGGTGGACAGGGAAGTAACGATGAGCAGTTCTTC

D: .
size: .
J: TRBJ2-3
V: TRBV19
CDR3: CASSIAVAEPDTQYF
DNA: TGTGCCAGTAGTATAGCTGTGGCGGAACCAGATACGCAGTATTTT

D: TRBD1
size: many
J: TRBJ1-5
V: TRBV20-1
CDR3: CSAADRVSNQPQHF
DNA: TGCAGTGCCGCTGACAGGGTGAGCAATCAGCCCCAGCATTTT

D: TRBD1
size: many
J: TRBJ2-7
V: TRBV3-1
CDR3: CASSRQGGEQYF
DNA: TGTGCCAGCAGCCGACAGGGCGGCGAGCAGTACTTC

D: .
size: few
J: TRBJ2-7
V: TRBV12-3/TRBV12-4
CDR3: CATRKEGSPYEQYF
DNA: TGTGCCACCCGAAAGGAGGGGTCCCCCTACGAGCAGTACTTC

D: TRBD1
size: .
J: TRBJ2-7
V: TRBV2
CDR3: CASTDRQGNGEQYF
DNA: TGTGCCAGCACGGACAGACAGGGGAATGGCGAGCAGTACTTC

D: TRBD2
size: .
J: TRBJ2-1
V: TRBV12-3/TRBV12-4
CDR3: CASSLNLADNEQFF
DNA: TGTGCCAGCAGTTTAAATCTAGCGGACAATGAGCAGTTCTTC

D: .
size: many
J: TRBJ2-6
V: TRBV27
CDR3: CASSFSGSGANVLTF
DNA: TGTGCCAGCAGTTTTTCGGGCTCTGGGGCCAACGTCCTGACTTTC

D: TRBD1
size: .
J: TRBJ2-2
V: TRBV9
CDR3: CASREGGALQDTGELFF
DNA: TGTGCCAGCAGGGAAGGGGGCGCCTTGCAGGACACCGGGGAGCTGTTTTTT

D: .
size: .
J: TRBJ1-2
V: TRBV6-1
CDR3: CASSGFSNYGYTF
DNA: TGTGCCAGCAGTGGATTTTCTAACTATGGCTACACCTTC

D: .
size: few
J: TRBJ1-5
V: TRBV12-3/TRBV12-4
CDR3: CASSSLRSNQPQHF
DNA: TGTGCCAGCAGTTCTTTGAGGAGCAATCAGCCCCAGCATTTT

D: .
size: .
J: TRBJ1-5
V: TRBV20-1
CDR3: CSARRRGGQPQHF
DNA: TGCAGTGCTAGAAGGAGGGGAGGGCAGCCCCAGCATTTT

D: TRBD2
size: .
J: TRBJ2-1
V: TRBV20-1
CDR3: CSAPPLAGKKNEQFF
DNA: TGCAGTGCTCCCCCACTAGCGGGGAAAAAGAATGAGCAGTTCTTC

D: .
size: .
J: TRBJ2-5
V: TRBV5-6
CDR3: CASSLKGLGETQYF
DNA: TGTGCCAGCAGCTTGAAAGGATTAGGGGAGACCCAGTACTTC

D: TRBD1
size: many
J: TRBJ1-2
V: TRBV12-3/TRBV12-4
CDR3: CASSKTGNGYTF
DNA: TGTGCCAGCAGCAAGACAGGGAACGGCTACACCTTC

D: .
size: few
J: TRBJ2-7
V: TRBV6-1
CDR3: CASSDIYEQYF
DNA: TGTGCCAGCAGTGATATCTACGAGCAGTACTTC

D: TRBD2
size: .
J: TRBJ2-5
V: TRBV28
CDR3: CASSLGGGSHRTQYF
DNA: TGTGCCAGCAGTTTAGGCGGGGGGTCCCATCGGACCCAGTACTTC

D: TRBD1
size: few
J: TRBJ2-5
V: TRBV20-1
CDR3: CSAQGQGRETQYF
DNA: TGCAGTGCCCAAGGACAGGGAAGAGAGACCCAGTACTTC

D: TRBD2
size: many
J: TRBJ2-1
V: TRBV5-1
CDR3: CASSLVLAGRNNEQFF
DNA: TGCGCCAGCAGCTTGGTACTAGCGGGTCGAAACAATGAGCAGTTCTTC

D: TRBD2
size: .
J: TRBJ2-3
V: TRBV6-5
CDR3: CASSSLAGATSTDTQYF
DNA: TGTGCCAGCAGTTCCTTAGCGGGGGCCACTAGCACAGATACGCAGTATTTT

D: TRBD2
size: .
J: TRBJ2-2
V: TRBV10-3
CDR3: CAISPGLAGGTNTGELFF
DNA: TGTGCCATCAGTCCGGGACTAGCGGGAGGAACGAACACCGGGGAGCTGTTTTTT

D: TRBD2
size: .
J: TRBJ2-7
V: TRBV5-1
CDR3: CASSPWGGSTYEQYF
DNA: TGCGCCAGCAGCCCGTGGGGGGGGTCAACCTACGAGCAGTACTTC

D: .
size: .
J: TRBJ2-1
V: TRBV12-3/TRBV12-4
CDR3: CASSPNRTYNEQFF
DNA: TGTGCCAGCAGCCCGAATCGAACCTACAATGAGCAGTTCTTC